The 13 T cell receptor beta chains reported below all come from one sample, sequenced in a study of tumor and adjacent non-tumor tissue in lung cancer. This sample's RNA came from whole unsorted tissue. A modified ARM-PCR protocol with three rounds of nested PCR amplified TCRbeta. MiXCR, applied by TCRdb to the multiplex PCR reads, yields one record per CDR3 protein. Of 130,000 or so distinct CDR3 sequences listed, 66% are singletons. The sequencing sample was made of lung tumor tissue. These receptors were taken from a man aged 30 to 39 with non-small cell lung cancer.

This clonotype has more than one count but fewer than ten. A much larger clonotype is one base distant, so this may be a read error. The chain carries TRBV20-1 and TRBJ1-1; no reliable D call. The V end was cut by 0 bases, the J end by 1 base, with 3 bases between. The CDR3 is made up of 12 amino acids. Germline V gene sequence: CDR1 DFQATT, CDR2 SNEGSKA (reference sequence). CDR3 amino acids: CSAREPNTEAFF. CDR3 nucleotide sequence: TGCAGTGCTAGAGAGCCGAACACTGAAGCTTTCTTT.

On this clonotype itself: The conserved final phenylalanine or tryptophan is absent from the CDR3, which likely points to a read error. The genes are TRBV20-1 and TRBJ2-5; the D call may be TRBD1 or TRBD2 (6 bases each). CDR3 length equals 16 residues. CDR1 DFQATT and CDR2 SNEGSKA come from the germline V gene (reference sequence). V was trimmed by 2 bases and J by 5 bases, leaving 21 bases between them. The CDR3 nucleotides read TGCAGTGCTAGACTATCCTGGGGGGCAGATGCGGAGACCCAGTACGTC. This translates into CSARLSWGADAETQYV.

Worth noting for this clonotype: One junction end disagrees with the germline gene, perhaps due to a read error. The rearrangement uses TRBV20-1 and TRBJ2-5, with 10 bases matching TRBD2. This CDR3 has 15 amino acids. Germline V gene lookup returns CDR1 DFQATT and CDR2 SNEGSKA (reference sequence). This chain's CDR3 is CSARDLAGAVESQYF. The CDR3 nucleotides read TGCAGTGCTAGAGATCTAGCGGGAGCAGTAGAGTCCCAGTACTTC.

The chain is built from TRBV11-2 and TRBJ2-1; 8 nucleotides align to TRBD1. CDR3 length: 18 amino acids. V lost 1 base and J lost 2; bases outside the gene matches: 10. Germline loops: CDR1 SGHAT, CDR2 FQNNGV. The CDR3 protein is CASSLGTAGGFTYNEQFF. CDR3 DNA sequence: TGTGCCAGCAGCTTAGGAACGGCAGGGGGCTTTACCTACAATGAGCAGTTCTTC.

This clonotype was detected only once. The genes are TRBV15 and TRBJ2-5; no definite D call. The CDR3 extends over 16 amino acids. Germline CDR1 is LNHNV and CDR2 is YYDKDF (reference sequence). V was trimmed by 1 base and J by 0 bases, leaving 12 bases between them. CDR3 bases: TGTGCCACCAGCAGAGGACGAGGCGCCAACCAAGAGACCCAGTACTTC. It specifies CATSRGRGANQETQYF.

In the case of this clonotype: At one of its ends the junction is not consistent with the germline gene, which may arise from a read error. The chain's CDR3 is CSAILQVTQYF. DNA of the CDR3: TGCAGTGCAATCCTCCAAGTGACCCAGTACTTC. The genes are TRBV20-1 and TRBJ2-5; no clear D. The CDR3 consists of 11 residues. The germline V gene has CDR1 DFQATT and CDR2 SNEGSKA (reference sequence).

Points on this clonotype: A much larger clonotype is one base distant, so this may be a read error. The chain uses TRBV20-1 and TRBJ2-1, with D perhaps TRBD1 (6 bases). Germline V gene data show CDR1 as DFQATT and CDR2 as SNEGSKA (reference sequence). Trimming shortened V by 6 bases and J by 7 bases, and 22 bases separated the two germline ends. CDR3 length equals 15 residues. DNA of the CDR3: TGCAGTGCAAGGGGGTTTAGAGGGAGAGCGAATGAGCAGTTCTTC. Its protein product is CSARGFRGRANEQFF.

About this clonotype itself: No conserved phenylalanine or tryptophan ends this CDR3, so it is likely a read error. The chain couples TRBV5-5 to TRBJ2-3; tentatively, D is TRBD2 (5 bases). The CDR3 is 18 amino acids. The V end was cut by 7 bases, the J end by 2 bases, with 26 bases between. Germline CDR1 is SGHKS and CDR2 is YYEKEE (reference sequence). The CDR3 DNA reads TGTGCCAGCTACAAATGGGAGCGCGCGCGGGTCACCACAGATACGCAGTATTCT. Translation gives CASYKWERARVTTDTQYS.

This clonotype has a count of ten or more. The junction differs from germline at one of its ends, possibly a read error. The V gene is TRBV10-3, the J gene TRBJ1-5; D possibly corresponds to TRBD1 (5 bases). The CDR3 has 13 residues. Looked up from germline, CDR1 is ENHRY and CDR2 is SYGVKD. The chain's CDR3 is CATTPQGNRPQHF. The CDR3 region has the DNA TGTGCCACAACGCCCCAGGGCAATCGGCCCCAGCATTTT.

Notes on this clonotype: This may be a read error: a much more frequent sequence differs by one nucleotide. The chain employs TRBV6-2 or TRBV6-3 and TRBJ2-1; 7 bases line up with TRBD1. Germline CDR1 MNHEY, CDR2 SVGEGT. This CDR3 spans 15 amino acids. The trim removed 11 bases at V and 5 bases at J, leaving 15 bases unmatched. The CDR3 loop is CAGNYSTGPDNEQFF. The CDR3 coding sequence is TGTGCCGGCAATTACTCGACAGGGCCAGACAATGAGCAGTTCTTC.

As regards this clonotype: Since the CDR3 does not end with the conserved phenylalanine or tryptophan, this likely comes from a read error. The chain recombines TRBV11-2 with TRBJ1-2; 7 bases fit TRBD1. The CDR3 has 16 residues. Germline loops: CDR1 SGHAT, CDR2 FQNNGV. The CDR3 loop reads CASSPPDRVPPLGYTI. CDR3 sequence (DNA): TGTGCTAGCAGCCCCCCCGACAGGGTCCCTCCCCTTGGCTACACCATA.

Turning to this clonotype: The conserved phenylalanine or tryptophan is not found at the CDR3 terminus, so this likely reflects a read error. The rearrangement uses TRBV20-1 and TRBJ2-1; D tentatively fits TRBD1 or TRBD2 (5 bases each). The length of the CDR3 is 15 residues. With 6 bases removed from V and 7 bases from J, the gap between germline ends came to 22 bases. Germline CDR1 is DFQATT and CDR2 is SNEGSKA (reference sequence). Written as DNA, the CDR3 is TGCAGTGCCCCCCTGGGTGGGGGAAAACGGAATGAGCAGTTCCTC. Translation gives CSAPLGGGKRNEQFL.

As concerns this clonotype: With a much larger clone just one base away, this may be a read error. V gene TRBV7-8 combines with J gene TRBJ2-1; D ambiguous. This CDR3 is 15 amino acids long. Germline V CDR1 and CDR2: SGHVS, FQNEAQ. V was pared by 5 bases and J by 8 bases, with 19 bases between. This CDR3 is CASSQSHGIFDEQFF. CDR3 in DNA: TGTGCCAGCAGCCAGAGCCACGGTATTTTCGATGAGCAGTTCTTC. Drawing the rest from reference TRBV7-8 and TRBJ2-1, the complete variable domain is GAGVSQSPRYKVAKRGQDVALRCDPISGHVSLFWYQQALGQGPEFLTYFQNEAQLDKSGLPSDRFFAERPEGSVSTLKIQRTQQEDSAVYLCASSQSHGIFDEQFFGPGTRLTVL.